The next 2 T cell receptor beta chains were all read from a single sample in a study of beta chain features in type 1 diabetes. Study-wide findings and caveats: Among patients with Type 1 diabetes, TCRB CDR3s were moderately but significantly shorter in every one of the four CD4+ subsets.

Every isolated RNA sample was fully reverse transcribed, so sequencing captured expressed TCRB transcripts. The table came from immunoSEQ multiplex PCR; TCRdb's copy has only in-frame clones and leaves some out. The data contain roughly 350,000 clones, 8.5% to 10% of them singletons. These receptors have no identified antigens. The sequencing sample was made of central memory CD4+ T cells from blood. These receptors were obtained from a man aged 30-40 years with type 1 diabetes.

This clone was picked up many times. The chain couples TRBV6-6 to TRBJ1-5, with D perhaps TRBD1 (5 bases). V lost 4 bases and J 1 base, leaving 11 bases between the germline ends. Germline V gene sequence: CDR1 MNHNY, CDR2 SVGAGI (reference sequence). The CDR3 has 15 amino acids. CDR3 sequence (DNA): TGTGCCAGCAGTTGGACACCGGCGAGCAATCAGCCCCAGCATTTT. Residues: CASSWTPASNQPQHF.

This clone was observed a handful of times. The gene calls are TRBV4-3 and TRBJ1-1; 9 nucleotides match TRBD1. This CDR3 has 15 amino acids. J lost 5 bases, V lost 3 bases, and 7 bases had no gene match. Germline V gives CDR1 LGHNA, CDR2 YSLEER. CDR3 nucleotides: TGCGCCAGCAGCCAGGCAGGGACAGGGAAAACTGAAGCTTTCTTT. Translated: CASSQAGTGKTEAFF.